This TCR beta chain was obtained from a study of early T cells in non-severe SARS-CoV-2 infection. About the study: Sequencing targeted bulk RNA from unsorted whole blood, leaving chains unpaired.

Researchers tagged individual cDNA molecules with unique molecular identifiers. From the 5' RACE reads, TCRdb called clonotypes with MiXCR, one entry per CDR3 protein. The sample lists roughly 12,000 distinct CDR3 sequences, 4% to 5.5% seen once, with 9.9% in the top ten. This clonotype was seen ten or more times. This TCR was sampled from an adult who was a healthcare worker with PCR-confirmed SARS-CoV-2 infection or an uninfected control (not recorded which). The material sequenced was whole blood.

The CDR3 spells CASSLGDRNQPQHF. The DNA of the CDR3 is TGCGCCAGCAGCTTGGGGGACAGAAATCAGCCCCAGCATTTT. The V and J genes are TRBV5-1 and TRBJ1-5; 7 bases agree with TRBD1. The CDR3 consists of 14 residues. Trimming removed 0 bases from V and 4 bases from J; junction bases left unmatched: 1. The germline V gene has CDR1 SGHRS and CDR2 YFSETQ.